The 21 T cell receptor beta chains reported below all come from one sample, sequenced in a study of blood T cell repertoires in COVID-19. Assay used: immunoSEQ multiplex PCR; TCRdb lists only in-frame clones, some missing. The data contain some 40,000 clones, roughly 91% of them seen just once; the ten biggest clones take up 4.5% to 5%. The sample taken for sequencing was peripheral blood. The receptors here all came from a human donor in a cohort sampled during active COVID-19.

CDR3 nucleotide sequence: TGTGCCAGCGCCGAAATAGCGGGATCAGGAGAGACCCAGTACTTC. It yields the protein CASAEIAGSGETQYF. This rearrangement joins TRBV6-4 to TRBJ2-5; 8 nucleotides match TRBD2. The germline V gene encodes CDR1 MRHNA and CDR2 SNTAGT. The CDR3 consists of 15 residues. The trim removed 8 bases at V and 4 bases at J, leaving 12 bases unmatched.

This clone was picked up one time. The CDR3 nucleotides are TGCAGCGTCTACCCCCGGGCAAGCGGTGAGCAGTTCTTC. Translating gives CSVYPRASGEQFF. The J gene is TRBJ2-1, the V gene TRBV29-1; D is perhaps TRBD2 (5 bases). Germline lookup yields CDR1 SQVTM and CDR2 ANQGSEA. The CDR3 totals 13 residues. With 6 bases removed from V and 9 bases from J, the gap between germline ends came to 18 bases.

This clone was counted a few times. V and J are TRBV27 and TRBJ1-6; the match to TRBD1 covers 10 bases. This CDR3 has 15 residues. The J segment lost 11 bases and the V segment lost 2 bases, leaving 6 bases of the junction unmatched. Germline loops: CDR1 MNHEY, CDR2 SMNVEV (reference sequence). The CDR3 DNA is TGTGCCAGCAGTTTAGTGGGACAGGGGAGGACACCCCTCCACTTT. Protein sequence: CASSLVGQGRTPLHF.

The chain recombines TRBV5-1 with TRBJ2-2, with 10 bases aligning to TRBD2. CDR3 length equals 15 residues. With 5 bases clipped from V and 3 bases from J, the junction kept 4 bases outside the gene matches. CDR1 and CDR2 (germline): SGHRS, YFSETQ. CDR3 sequence reads: CASRSLAGDTGELFF. The CDR3 DNA reads TGCGCCAGCAGATCGCTAGCGGGAGACACCGGGGAGCTGTTTTTT.

The genes are TRBV7-9 and TRBJ2-3, with TRBD1 matching 8 bases. J gave up 4 bases and V 5 bases, and 14 bases lay outside the gene matches. Germline V gives CDR1 SEHNR, CDR2 FQNEAQ (reference sequence). The CDR3 contains 17 residues. The CDR3 DNA reads as TGTGCCAGCAGCACCCAGGGGGCAGGGGGCTTATCAGATACGCAGTATTTT. Its translation: CASSTQGAGGLSDTQYF.

V and J are TRBV28 and TRBJ1-2, with D unclear. From germline, CDR1 is MDHEN and CDR2 SYDVKM. V dropped 5 bases and J dropped 2 bases, with 9 bases sitting between them. This CDR3 comprises 13 residues. Written as DNA, the CDR3 is TGTGCCAGCAGTCCATTTCCAAACTATGGCTACACCTTC. Its protein product is CASSPFPNYGYTF.

CDR3 nucleotides: TGTGCCAGCAGCGTAGGCCCGGACTACTACAATGAGCAGTTCTTC. Encoded protein: CASSVGPDYYNEQFF. The rearrangement links TRBV9 to TRBJ2-1, with a tentative D call TRBD2 (6 bases). Per the germline V gene, CDR1 is SGDLS and CDR2 is YYNGEE. The CDR3 contains 15 residues. Trimming pared 0 bases from V and 3 bases from J, leaving 10 bases between.

This clone was counted once. The DNA of the CDR3 is TGTGCCAGCAGTGACCTCGGTTACAATGAGCAGTTCTTC. It specifies CASSDLGYNEQFF. The chain is built from TRBV2 and TRBJ2-1; unclear D gene. V gave up 3 bases and J gave up 4 bases, with 7 bases separating them. This CDR3 has 13 residues. Germline CDR1 reads SNHLY; CDR2 reads FYNNEI.

J is TRBJ2-7 and V is TRBV19; TRBD2 matches at 14 bases. The CDR3 runs to 15 residues. Germline CDR1 reads LNHDA; CDR2 reads SQIVND (reference sequence). V gave up 6 bases and J gave up 0 bases; unmatched junction bases: 1. The CDR3 loop reads CASSGTSGSSYEQYF. The CDR3 nucleotides are TGTGCCAGTAGCGGGACTAGCGGGAGCTCCTACGAGCAGTACTTC. Drawing the rest from reference TRBV19 and TRBJ2-7, the complete variable domain is DGGITQSPKYLFRKEGQNVTLSCEQNLNHDAMYWYRQDPGQGLRLIYYSQIVNDFQKGDIAEGYSVSREKKESFPLTVTSAQKNPTAFYLCASSGTSGSSYEQYFGPGTRLTVT.

This chain's CDR3 is CSVENSYNEQFF. In nucleotides, the CDR3 is TGCAGCGTTGAGAACAGTTACAATGAGCAGTTCTTC. This sequence joins TRBV29-1 and TRBJ2-1; D not resolved. This CDR3 spans 12 amino acids. Germline CDR1 SQVTM, CDR2 ANQGSEA. V was shortened by 3 bases and J by 4 bases, with 7 bases between the two germline ends.

The genes are TRBV19 and TRBJ2-7, with 9 nucleotides matching TRBD1. In germline, CDR1 is LNHDA, CDR2 SQIVND (reference sequence). The CDR3 loop spans 15 amino acids. With V trimmed by 3 bases and J by 3 bases, 6 bases remained unmatched. The CDR3 reads CASSMWTGESYEQYF. The CDR3 coding sequence is TGTGCCAGTAGTATGTGGACAGGGGAGAGCTACGAGCAGTACTTC. The full variable domain, in which reference TRBV19 and TRBJ2-7 provide the parts outside the CDR3, is DGGITQSPKYLFRKEGQNVTLSCEQNLNHDAMYWYRQDPGQGLRLIYYSQIVNDFQKGDIAEGYSVSREKKESFPLTVTSAQKNPTAFYLCASSMWTGESYEQYFGPGTRLTVT.

V and J are TRBV2 and TRBJ2-1; 11 positions match TRBD2. Looked up from germline, CDR1 is SNHLY and CDR2 is FYNNEI. The CDR3 loop spans 15 amino acids. J gave up 10 bases and V 2 bases, and 7 bases lay outside the gene matches. CDR3 in DNA: TGTGCCAGCAGTGAATTCGGGACTAGCGGAAGCGAGCAGTTCTTC. This encodes CASSEFGTSGSEQFF.

J is TRBJ2-7 and V is TRBV30; D might be TRBD2 (5 bases). CDR3 length: 11 amino acids. Germline CDR1 reads GTSNPN; CDR2 reads SVGIG (reference sequence). Trimming left V 5 bases short and J 1 base short, with 6 bases between. DNA of the CDR3: TGTGCCTGGGGGGAGTCCTACGAGCAGTACTTC. Its protein product is CAWGESYEQYF. The full variable domain, in which reference TRBV30 and TRBJ2-7 provide the parts outside the CDR3, is SQTIHQWPATLVQPVGSPLSLECTVEGTSNPNLYWYRQAAGRGLQLLFYSVGIGQISSEVPQNLSASRPQDRQFILSSKKLLLSDSGFYLCAWGESYEQYFGPGTRLTVT.

The chain carries TRBV5-1 and TRBJ2-2, with a possible D match to TRBD2 (5 bases). This CDR3 is 14 amino acids long. Deletions cut 5 bases from V and 4 bases from J, with 12 bases between. Germline values: CDR1 SGHRS, CDR2 YFSETQ. CDR3 sequence reads: CASRSGSLTGELFF. CDR3 in DNA: TGCGCCAGCAGATCGGGATCCCTCACCGGGGAGCTGTTTTTT.

This chain connects TRBV6-5 to TRBJ1-2, with TRBD1 matching over 9 bases. After removal of 3 bases from V and 4 bases from J, the junction contained 9 bases not matched to a gene. The CDR3 has 16 amino acids. Germline CDR1 MNHEY, CDR2 SVGAGI. CDR3 in DNA: TGTGCCAGCAGTTATAGGGGACAGGGATTATCCTATGGCTACACCTTC. Translating gives CASSYRGQGLSYGYTF.

The sample holds one count of this clone. The rearrangement joins TRBV5-1 to TRBJ2-7; TRBD1 agrees at 7 bases. The J segment lost 6 bases and the V segment lost 4 bases, leaving 13 bases of the junction unmatched. This CDR3 region has 15 residues. The germline gives CDR1 SGHRS, CDR2 YFSETQ. The CDR3 loop is CASSLKPTGLGEQYF. The CDR3 DNA sequence: TGCGCCAGCAGCCTAAAACCGACAGGGTTGGGCGAGCAGTACTTC.

This chain uses TRBV19 with TRBJ1-5, with a possible D match to TRBD1 (6 bases). With 3 bases removed from V and 11 bases from J, the gap between germline ends came to 14 bases. In germline, CDR1 is LNHDA, CDR2 SQIVND (reference sequence). The CDR3 is made up of 13 amino acids. CDR3 in amino acids: CASSMDLRDTQHF. The DNA of the CDR3 is TGTGCCAGTAGTATGGACCTCCGGGACACCCAGCATTTT.

This sequence joins TRBV3-1 (or the pseudogene TRBV3-2) and TRBJ2-1; 9 bases align to TRBD2. The CDR3 totals 15 residues. Looked up from germline, CDR1 is LGHDT and CDR2 is YNNKEL (reference sequence). The J segment lost 3 bases and the V segment lost 5 bases, leaving 5 bases of the junction unmatched. CDR3 in DNA: TGTGCCAGCAGCTCCGGGACTAGCCTCTACAATGAGCAGTTCTTC. Protein product: CASSSGTSLYNEQFF.

The chain links TRBV30 to TRBJ1-6; no reliable D call. V was cut by 1 base and J by 5 bases, with 12 bases left in between. Per the germline V gene, CDR1 is GTSNPN and CDR2 is SVGIG (reference sequence). The CDR3 spans 15 residues. The CDR3 nucleotides are TGTGCCTGGAGTGCCGGGTCTCCCCATAATTCACCCCTCCACTTT. The encoded protein is CAWSAGSPHNSPLHF.

This clone occurred once. The genes are TRBV27 and TRBJ1-1; no reliable D call. The V end was cut by 6 bases, the J end by 1 base, with 15 bases between. This CDR3 is built from 15 residues. The germline gives CDR1 MNHEY, CDR2 SMNVEV (reference sequence). The CDR3 nucleotides read TGTGCCAGCAGCGGAGGTCGATTGGAGAACACTGAAGCTTTCTTT. Amino acids: CASSGGRLENTEAFF.

This sequence joins TRBV6-4 and TRBJ2-2; the match to TRBD2 covers 10 bases. The J segment lost 4 bases and the V segment lost 6 bases, leaving 2 bases of the junction unmatched. This CDR3 is 14 amino acids long. CDR1 and CDR2 (germline): MRHNA, SNTAGT. Written as DNA, the CDR3 is TGTGCCAGCAGGCTAGCGGGAGCCACCGGGGAGCTGTTTTTT. Its translation is CASRLAGATGELFF.